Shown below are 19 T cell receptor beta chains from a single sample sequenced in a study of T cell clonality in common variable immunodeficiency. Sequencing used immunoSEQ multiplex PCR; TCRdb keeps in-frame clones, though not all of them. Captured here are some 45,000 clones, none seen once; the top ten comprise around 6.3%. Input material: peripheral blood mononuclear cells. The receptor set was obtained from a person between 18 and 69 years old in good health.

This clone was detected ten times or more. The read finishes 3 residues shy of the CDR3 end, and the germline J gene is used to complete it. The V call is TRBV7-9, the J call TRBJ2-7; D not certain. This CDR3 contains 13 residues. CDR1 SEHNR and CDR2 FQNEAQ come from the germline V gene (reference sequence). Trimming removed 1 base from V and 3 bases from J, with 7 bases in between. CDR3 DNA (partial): TGTGCCAGCAGCTTAGGACAAATCTACGAG. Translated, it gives CASSLGQIYE. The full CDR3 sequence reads CASSLGQIYEQYF.

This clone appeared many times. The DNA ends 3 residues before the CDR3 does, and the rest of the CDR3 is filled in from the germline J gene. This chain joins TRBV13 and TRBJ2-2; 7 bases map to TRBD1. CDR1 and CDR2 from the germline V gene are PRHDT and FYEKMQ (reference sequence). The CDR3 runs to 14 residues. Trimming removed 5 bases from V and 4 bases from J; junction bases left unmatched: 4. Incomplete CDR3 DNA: TGTGCCAGCAGCCAACAGGGGCTCACCGGGGAG. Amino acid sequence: CASSQQGLTGE. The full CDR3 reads CASSQQGLTGELFF.

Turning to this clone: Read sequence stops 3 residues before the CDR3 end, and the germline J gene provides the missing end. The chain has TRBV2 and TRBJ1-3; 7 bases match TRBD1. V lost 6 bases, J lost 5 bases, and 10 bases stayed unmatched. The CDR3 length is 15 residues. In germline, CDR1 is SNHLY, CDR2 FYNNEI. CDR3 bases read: TGTGCCAGCAGGCCAGACAGGGTCGGTAGAAACACC. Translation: CASRPDRVGRNT. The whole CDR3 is CASRPDRVGRNTIYF.

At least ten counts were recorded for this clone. Partial CDR3 DNA: TGTGCCTGGAGAGGGCCCTGGAGGAGGAACACTGAA. This sequence encodes CAWRGPWRRNTE. The full CDR3 reads CAWRGPWRRNTEAFF. The rearrangement links TRBV30 to TRBJ1-1; D is unclear. From the germline J gene comes the end of the CDR3, since the read stops 3 residues before it. V was shortened by 3 bases and J by 1 base, with 15 bases between the two germline ends. Germline-derived CDR1 and CDR2 are GTSNPN and SVGIG (reference sequence). CDR3 length: 15 residues. The whole variable domain, remainder taken from reference TRBV30 and TRBJ1-1, is SQTIHQWPATLVQPVGSPLSLECTVEGTSNPNLYWYRQAAGRGLQLLFYSVGIGQISSEVPQNLSASRPQDRQFILSSKKLLLSDSGFYLCAWRGPWRRNTEAFFGQGTRLTVV.

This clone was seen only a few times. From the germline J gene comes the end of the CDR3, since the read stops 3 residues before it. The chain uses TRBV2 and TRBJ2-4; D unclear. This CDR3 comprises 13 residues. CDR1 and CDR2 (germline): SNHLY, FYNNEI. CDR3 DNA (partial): TGTGCCTCCATAAGTTACCTAGTCGATGGT. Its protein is CASISYLVDG. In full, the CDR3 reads CASISYLVDGQYF.

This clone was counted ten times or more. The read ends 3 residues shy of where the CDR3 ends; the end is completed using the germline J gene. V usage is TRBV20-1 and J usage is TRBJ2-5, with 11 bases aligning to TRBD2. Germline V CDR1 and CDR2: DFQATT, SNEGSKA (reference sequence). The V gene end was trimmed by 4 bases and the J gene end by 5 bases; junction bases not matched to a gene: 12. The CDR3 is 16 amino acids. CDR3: CSAIPPGLADWETQYF. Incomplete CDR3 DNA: TGCAGTGCTATACCACCGGGACTAGCGGACTGGGAGACC.

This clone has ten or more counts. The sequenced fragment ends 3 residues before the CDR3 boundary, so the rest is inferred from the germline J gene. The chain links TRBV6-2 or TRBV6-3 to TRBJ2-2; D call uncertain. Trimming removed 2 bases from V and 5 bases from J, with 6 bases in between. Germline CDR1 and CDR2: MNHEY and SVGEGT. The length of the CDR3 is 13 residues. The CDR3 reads CASSYARTGELFF. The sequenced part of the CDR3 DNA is TGTGCCAGCAGTTACGCCCGGACCGGGGAG.

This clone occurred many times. The CDR3 loop is CASSGGDRNNEQFF. The DNA read from the CDR3 is TGTGCCAGCAGCGGAGGGGACAGGAACAATGAG. The chain carries TRBV9 and TRBJ2-1, with 8 positions matching TRBD1. The read terminates 3 residues ahead of where the CDR3 ends, so the germline J gene completes it. Germline V gene data show CDR1 as SGDLS and CDR2 as YYNGEE. CDR3 length: 14 residues. Trimming took 3 bases from V and 5 from J; bases not matched to a gene: 4. The full variable domain, completed using reference TRBV9 and TRBJ2-1, is DSGVTQTPKHLITATGQRVTLRCSPRSGDLSVYWYQQSLDQGLQFLIQYYNGEERAKGNILERFSAQQFPDLHSELNLSSLELGDSALYFCASSGGDRNNEQFFGPGTRLTVL.

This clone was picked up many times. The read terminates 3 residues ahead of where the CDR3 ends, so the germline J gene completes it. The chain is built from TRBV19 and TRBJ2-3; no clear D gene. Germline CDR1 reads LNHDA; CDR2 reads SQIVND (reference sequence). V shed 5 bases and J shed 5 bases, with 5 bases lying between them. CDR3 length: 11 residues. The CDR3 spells CASSVQDTQYF. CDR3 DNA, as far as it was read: TGTGCCAGTAGTGTTCAAGATACG.

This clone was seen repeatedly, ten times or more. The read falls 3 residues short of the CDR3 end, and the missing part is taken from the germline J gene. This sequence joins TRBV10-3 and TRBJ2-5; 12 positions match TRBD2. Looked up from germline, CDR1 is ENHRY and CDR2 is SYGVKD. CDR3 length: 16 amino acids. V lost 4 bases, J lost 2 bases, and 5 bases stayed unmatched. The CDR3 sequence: CAISAAGTSGQETQYF. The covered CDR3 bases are TGTGCCATCAGTGCCGCCGGGACTAGCGGGCAAGAGACC.

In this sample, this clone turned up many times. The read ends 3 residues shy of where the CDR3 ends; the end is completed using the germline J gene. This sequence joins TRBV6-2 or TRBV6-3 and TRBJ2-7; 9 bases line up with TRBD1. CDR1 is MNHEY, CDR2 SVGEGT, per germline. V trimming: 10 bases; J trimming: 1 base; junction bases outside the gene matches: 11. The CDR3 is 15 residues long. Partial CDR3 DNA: TGTGCCACTCTACTGGGACAGGGAAGATCCTACGAG. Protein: CATLLGQGRSYE. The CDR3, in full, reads CATLLGQGRSYEQYF.

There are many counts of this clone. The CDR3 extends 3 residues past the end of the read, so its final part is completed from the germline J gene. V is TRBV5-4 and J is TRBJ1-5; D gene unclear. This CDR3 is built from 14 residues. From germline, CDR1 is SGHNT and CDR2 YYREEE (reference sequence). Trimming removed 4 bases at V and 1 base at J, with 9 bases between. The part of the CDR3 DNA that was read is TGTGCCAGCAGCGTAGCGGGGAGCAATCAGCCC. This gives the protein CASSVAGSNQP. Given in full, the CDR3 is CASSVAGSNQPQHF.

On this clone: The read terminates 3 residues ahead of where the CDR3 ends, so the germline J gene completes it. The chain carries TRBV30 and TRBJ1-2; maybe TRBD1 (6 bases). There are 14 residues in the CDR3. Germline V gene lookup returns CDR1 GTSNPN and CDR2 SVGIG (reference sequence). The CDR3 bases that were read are TGTGCCTGGACGAGGGGGGGCTTGTACAATGAC. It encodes CAWTRGGLYND. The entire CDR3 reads CAWTRGGLYNDYTF.

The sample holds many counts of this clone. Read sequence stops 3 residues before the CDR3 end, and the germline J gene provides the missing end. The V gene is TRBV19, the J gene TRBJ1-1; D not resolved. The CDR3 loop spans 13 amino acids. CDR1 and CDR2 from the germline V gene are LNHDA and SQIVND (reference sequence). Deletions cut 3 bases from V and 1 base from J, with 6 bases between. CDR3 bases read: TGTGCCAGTAGTATCCAGGAGAACACTGAA. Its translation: CASSIQENTE. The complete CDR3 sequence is CASSIQENTEAFF.

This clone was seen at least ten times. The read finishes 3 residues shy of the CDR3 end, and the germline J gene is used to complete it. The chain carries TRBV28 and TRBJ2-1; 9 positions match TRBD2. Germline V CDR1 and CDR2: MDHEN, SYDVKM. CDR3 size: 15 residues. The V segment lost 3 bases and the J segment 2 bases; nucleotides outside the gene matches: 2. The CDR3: CASSLSSGAYNEQFF. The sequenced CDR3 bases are TGTGCCAGCAGTTTGTCTAGCGGGGCCTACAATGAG. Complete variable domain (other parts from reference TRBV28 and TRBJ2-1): DVKVTQSSRYLVKRTGEKVFLECVQDMDHENMFWYRQDPGLGLRLIYFSYDVKMKEKGDIPEGYSVSREKKERFSLILESASTNQTSMYLCASSLSSGAYNEQFFGPGTRLTVL.

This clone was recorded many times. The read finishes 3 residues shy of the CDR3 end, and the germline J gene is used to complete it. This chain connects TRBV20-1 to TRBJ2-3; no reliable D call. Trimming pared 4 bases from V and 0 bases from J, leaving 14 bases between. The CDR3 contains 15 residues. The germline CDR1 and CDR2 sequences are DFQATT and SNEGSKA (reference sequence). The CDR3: CSAISRQISTDTQYF. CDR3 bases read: TGCAGTGCTATCAGCAGACAAATAAGCACAGATACG.

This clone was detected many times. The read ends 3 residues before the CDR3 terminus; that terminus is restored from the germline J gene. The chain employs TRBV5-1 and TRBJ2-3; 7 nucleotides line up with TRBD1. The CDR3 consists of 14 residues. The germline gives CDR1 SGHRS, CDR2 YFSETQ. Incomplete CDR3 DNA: TGCGCCACCTCGCCAGGATCGGGACAGAGAACG. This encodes CATSPGSGQRT. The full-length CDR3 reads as CATSPGSGQRTQYF. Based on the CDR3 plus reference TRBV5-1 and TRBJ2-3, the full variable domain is KAGVTQTPRYLIKTRGQQVTLSCSPISGHRSVSWYQQTPGQGLQFLFEYFSETQRNKGNFPGRFSGRQFSNSRSEMNVSTLELGDSALYLCATSPGSGQRTQYFGPGTRLTVL.

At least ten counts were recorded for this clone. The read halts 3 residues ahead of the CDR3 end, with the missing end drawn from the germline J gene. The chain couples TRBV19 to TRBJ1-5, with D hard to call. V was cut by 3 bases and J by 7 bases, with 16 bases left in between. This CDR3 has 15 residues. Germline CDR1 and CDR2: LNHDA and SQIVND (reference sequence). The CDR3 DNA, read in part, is TGTGCCAGTAGTATCGCCGCCCAGGCGGGACAGCCC. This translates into CASSIAAQAGQP. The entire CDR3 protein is CASSIAAQAGQPQHF.

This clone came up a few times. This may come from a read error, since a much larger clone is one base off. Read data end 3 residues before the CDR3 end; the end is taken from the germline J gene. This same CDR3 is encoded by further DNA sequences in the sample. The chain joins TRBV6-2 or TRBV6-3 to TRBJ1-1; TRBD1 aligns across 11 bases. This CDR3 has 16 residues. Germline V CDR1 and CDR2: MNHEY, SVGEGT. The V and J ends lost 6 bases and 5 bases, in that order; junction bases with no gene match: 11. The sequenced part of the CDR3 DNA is TGTGCCAGCAGCCCGGCCGGGACAGGGGGAGATACTGAA. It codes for CASSPAGTGGDTE. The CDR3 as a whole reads CASSPAGTGGDTEAFF.